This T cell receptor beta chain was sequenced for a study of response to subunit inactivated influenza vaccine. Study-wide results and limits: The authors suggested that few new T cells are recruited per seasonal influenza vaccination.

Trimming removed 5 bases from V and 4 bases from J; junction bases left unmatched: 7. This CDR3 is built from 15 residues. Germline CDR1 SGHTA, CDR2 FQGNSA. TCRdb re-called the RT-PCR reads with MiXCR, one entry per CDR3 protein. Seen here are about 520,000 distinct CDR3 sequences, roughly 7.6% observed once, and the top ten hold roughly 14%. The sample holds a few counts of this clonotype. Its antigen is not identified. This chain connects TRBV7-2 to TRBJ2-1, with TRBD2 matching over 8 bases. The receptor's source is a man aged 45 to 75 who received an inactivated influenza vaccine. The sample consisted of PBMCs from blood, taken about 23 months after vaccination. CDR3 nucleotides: TGTGCCAGCAGCCTCTATAGCGGGGAATACAATGAGCAGTTCTTC. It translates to CASSLYSGEYNEQFF.